The T cell receptor beta chain under discussion was sequenced for a study of T cell responses to AZD1222 COVID-19 vaccine. General observations from the study: In a largely white British group with more females than males, clonal diversity was possibly underestimated.

A word on this clone: The antigen is not known.

The method was immunoSEQ multiplex PCR; TCRdb's version includes in-frame clones alone and lacks a portion of them. This table has 50,000 or so clones, around 89% appearing once. V gave up 5 bases and J gave up 3 bases, with 8 bases separating them. This CDR3 spans 12 amino acids. The rearrangement uses TRBV12-3 or TRBV12-4 and TRBJ2-7; a weak D match, TRBD1 (5 bases). This receptor was obtained from an adult who received the AZD1222 COVID-19 vaccine. This specimen consisted of peripheral blood, obtained 28 days after the second AZD1222 dose. DNA for the CDR3: TGTGCCAGCAGTGAGCAGGGCTACGAGCAGTACTTC. Protein product: CASSEQGYEQYF.